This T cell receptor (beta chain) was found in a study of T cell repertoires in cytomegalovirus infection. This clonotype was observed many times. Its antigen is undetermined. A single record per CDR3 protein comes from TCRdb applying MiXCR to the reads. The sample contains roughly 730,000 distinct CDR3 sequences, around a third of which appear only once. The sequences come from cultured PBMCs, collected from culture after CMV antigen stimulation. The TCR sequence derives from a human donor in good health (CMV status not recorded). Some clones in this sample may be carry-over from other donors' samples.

The CDR3 loop reads CASSPRTGSDYGYTF. DNA of the CDR3: TGTGCCAGCAGCCCCAGGACAGGGAGTGACTATGGCTACACCTTC. The rearrangement joins TRBV7-2 to TRBJ1-2; 8 nucleotides line up with TRBD1. The V gene end was trimmed by 5 bases and the J gene end by 3 bases; junction bases not matched to a gene: 8. The CDR3 runs to 15 residues. Germline V lookup: CDR1 SGHTA, CDR2 FQGNSA. The full variable domain, its missing parts supplied by reference TRBV7-2 and TRBJ1-2, is GAGVSQSPSNKVTEKGKDVELRCDPISGHTALYWYRQSLGQGLEFLIYFQGNSAPDKSGLPSDRFSAERTGGSVSTLTIQRTQQEDSAVYLCASSPRTGSDYGYTFGSGTRLTVV.